The 5 T cell receptor beta chains listed next were all sequenced from one sample in a study of T cells after yellow fever vaccination. A single record per CDR3 protein comes from TCRdb applying MiXCR to the 5' RACE reads. This table holds roughly 260,000 distinct CDR3 sequences, 13% found once. The sample consisted of CD4+ T cells sorted from PBMCs, taken 45 days after the yellow fever booster vaccination. These TCRs come from a man aged 25 to 45 who received the YFV17D yellow fever vaccine.

The chain has TRBV18 and TRBJ2-7; 9 bases are shared with TRBD1. Germline CDR1 reads KGHSH; CDR2 reads LQKENI. Trimming took 4 bases from V and 2 from J; bases not matched to a gene: 6. The length of the CDR3 is 15 residues. The CDR3 reads CASSLGTGIAYEQYF. CDR3 sequence (DNA): TGTGCCAGCTCACTCGGGACAGGGATTGCCTACGAGCAGTACTTC.

The chain uses TRBV5-1 and TRBJ2-1, with TRBD2 identical over 10 bases. The CDR3 consists of 16 residues. Germline CDR1 SGHRS, CDR2 YFSETQ. The ends lost 2 bases at V and 9 bases at J; junction bases unmatched: 11. CDR3 coding DNA: TGCGCCAGCAGCTTAAGCTCTAGCGGGAGATTGGGTGAGCAGTTCTTC. It translates to CASSLSSSGRLGEQFF.

The chain has TRBV20-1 and TRBJ2-5; D is unclear. This CDR3 is 12 amino acids long. CDR1 DFQATT and CDR2 SNEGSKA come from the germline V gene (reference sequence). The germline V and J ends were trimmed by 4 bases and 5 bases, with 11 bases remaining between them. The CDR3 spells CSATDAWETQYF. The CDR3, as DNA: TGCAGTGCTACCGACGCCTGGGAGACCCAGTACTTC.

This clonotype was detected a few times. The V and J genes are TRBV29-1 and TRBJ2-5, with 12 bases aligning to TRBD2. The germline V gene encodes CDR1 SQVTM and CDR2 ANQGSEA. Trimming at V came to 5 bases and at J to 3 bases, leaving 10 bases not matched to a gene. There are 16 residues in the CDR3. CDR3 sequence reads: CSVKPSGRAEEETQYF. In nucleotides, the CDR3 is TGCAGCGTTAAACCTAGCGGGAGGGCCGAGGAAGAGACCCAGTACTTC.

The chain combines TRBV5-1 with TRBJ2-5; D could derive from TRBD1 or TRBD2 (5 bases each). Trimming left V 4 bases short and J 2 bases short, with 15 bases between. The CDR3 totals 15 residues. Germline assignment: CDR1 SGHRS and CDR2 YFSETQ. The CDR3: CASSRTADIQETQYF. The CDR3 bases are TGCGCCAGCAGCCGCACAGCGGACATACAAGAGACCCAGTACTTC. The whole variable domain, filled in from reference TRBV5-1 and TRBJ2-5, reads KAGVTQTPRYLIKTRGQQVTLSCSPISGHRSVSWYQQTPGQGLQFLFEYFSETQRNKGNFPGRFSGRQFSNSRSEMNVSTLELGDSALYLCASSRTADIQETQYFGPGTRLLVL.